The 6 T cell receptor beta chains in this list originate from one sample, sequenced in a study of blood T cell repertoires in COVID-19. The protocol was immunoSEQ multiplex PCR, while the TCRdb copy is restricted to in-frame clones and leaves out a portion. Of 350,000 to 400,000 clones listed, more than 75% are singletons. Sequences were obtained from PBMCs or T cells enriched from blood (not recorded which). Every receptor here comes from a young woman who had recovered from COVID-19.

This chain links TRBV21-1 with TRBJ1-5. TRBV21-1 is listed as a pseudogene. This CDR3 spans 13 amino acids. CDR3 region: CASSKSPDQPQHF. The CDR3 nucleotides read TGTGCCAGCAGCAAAAGCCCCGATCAGCCCCAGCATTTT.

J is TRBJ2-1 and V is TRBV6-4; 7 positions match TRBD2. Germline V lookup: CDR1 MRHNA, CDR2 SNTAGT. CDR3 length: 15 residues. V gave up 2 bases and J gave up 4 bases; unmatched junction bases: 5. The CDR3 DNA sequence: TGTGCCAGCAGTGACGGCCTAGCGGAATACAATGAGCAGTTCTTC. Residues: CASSDGLAEYNEQFF.

The V gene is TRBV30, the J gene TRBJ2-1, with 8 bases that match TRBD2. V shed 1 base, J shed 7 bases, and the junction held 9 bases outside the gene matches. This CDR3 comprises 15 residues. CDR1 is GTSNPN, CDR2 SVGIG, per germline (reference sequence). The CDR3 here is CAWSAWLAGVNEQFF. CDR3 coding DNA: TGTGCCTGGAGTGCGTGGCTAGCGGGTGTAAATGAGCAGTTCTTC.

J is TRBJ1-2 and V is TRBV30; a possible D gene is TRBD1 (6 bases). The germline CDR1 and CDR2 sequences are GTSNPN and SVGIG (reference sequence). The length of the CDR3 is 12 residues. Trimming pared 3 bases from V and 2 bases from J, leaving 7 bases between. The CDR3 spells CAWSDRNYGYTF. CDR3 DNA: TGTGCCTGGAGCGACAGGAACTATGGCTACACCTTC.

The gene calls are TRBV18 and TRBJ1-2, with a weak D call TRBD1 (5 bases). The germline CDR1 and CDR2 sequences are KGHSH and LQKENI. CDR3 length: 14 amino acids. V lost 3 bases and J 4 bases, leaving 12 bases between the germline ends. This chain's CDR3 is CASSPSTDLYGYTF. DNA of the CDR3: TGTGCCAGCTCACCGTCGACAGACCTCTATGGCTACACCTTC. The full variable domain, in which reference TRBV18 and TRBJ1-2 provide the parts outside the CDR3, is NAGVMQNPRHLVRRRGQEARLRCSPMKGHSHVYWYRQLPEEGLKFMVYLQKENIIDESGMPKERFSAEFPKEGPSILRIQQVVRGDSAAYFCASSPSTDLYGYTFGSGTRLTVV.

This clone was observed once. The chain has TRBV30 and TRBJ1-1; perhaps TRBD1 as D (5 bases). V lost 0 bases, J lost 11 bases, and 25 bases lay in between. The CDR3 sequence is 16 residues long. CDR1 and CDR2 (germline): GTSNPN, SVGIG (reference sequence). As DNA, the CDR3 is TGTGCCTGGAGTGTAGGGCTGAACCCGGGACGGGGGATGGCTTTCTTT. Translated, it gives CAWSVGLNPGRGMAFF. Drawing the rest from reference TRBV30 and TRBJ1-1, the complete variable domain is SQTIHQWPATLVQPVGSPLSLECTVEGTSNPNLYWYRQAAGRGLQLLFYSVGIGQISSEVPQNLSASRPQDRQFILSSKKLLLSDSGFYLCAWSVGLNPGRGMAFFGQGTRLTVV.